A single sample is the source of the 2 T cell receptor beta chains below, sequenced in a study of blood T cell repertoires in COVID-19. Here immunoSEQ multiplex PCR was the method, and the copy in TCRdb shows in-frame clones only, minus some. This sample has about 170,000 clones, with approximately 85% found just once. The sample was peripheral blood. The receptors stem from a man aged 60 to 75 who had recovered from COVID-19.

CDR3 protein: CSVPYRDRVTYGYTF. CDR3 DNA: TGCAGCGTTCCCTACCGGGACAGGGTTACCTATGGCTACACCTTC. The V and J genes are TRBV29-1 and TRBJ1-2, with 9 bases lining up with TRBD1. Germline-derived CDR1 and CDR2 are SQVTM and ANQGSEA. The CDR3 extends over 15 amino acids. V lost 5 bases to trimming and J lost 4 bases; unmatched junction nucleotides: 11. The full variable domain, completed using reference TRBV29-1 and TRBJ1-2, is SAVISQKPSRDICQRGTSLTIQCQVDSQVTMMFWYRQQPGQSLTLIATANQGSEATYESGFVIDKFPISRPNLTFSTLTVSNMSPEDSSIYLCSVPYRDRVTYGYTFGSGTRLTVV.

The chain employs TRBV4-1 and TRBJ2-5; 9 bases align to TRBD1. Trimming cost V 2 bases and J 5 bases; bases outside gene matches: 12. The CDR3 runs 17 residues. CDR1 and CDR2 (germline): MGHRA, YSYEKL. CDR3 sequence: CASSQSSGTGSWETQYF. The CDR3 DNA sequence: TGCGCCAGCAGCCAATCATCCGGGACAGGGTCTTGGGAGACCCAGTACTTC.